Listed below are T cell receptor beta chains from one sample, sequenced in a study of OX40 agonist ivuxolimab in advanced cancers. Here immunoSEQ multiplex PCR was the method, and the copy in TCRdb shows in-frame clones only, minus some. The data contain about 32,000 clones, around nine tenths of them seen just once; the ten biggest clones take up roughly 28%. The input for sequencing was CD4+ or CD8+ T cells sorted from blood, taken in a trial of the OX40 agonist ivuxolimab. The receptors shown here come from an adult with an advanced solid tumor such as melanoma, head and neck, liver or kidney cancer. Both conserved end residues are part of each CDR3. D genes are given only for firm matches.

D gene,J gene,V gene,CDR3 DNA,CDR3 protein
.,TRBJ1-1,TRBV19,TGTGCCAGTACCACACATATGAACACTGAAGCTTTCTTT,CASTTHMNTEAFF
.,TRBJ2-3,TRBV7-9,TGTGCCAGCAGCTCTACCCGTACCCTGACGGGAGTCGTAGGTGATACGCAGTATTTT,CASSSTRTLTGVVGDTQYF
TRBD2,TRBJ2-2,TRBV4-1,TGCGCCAGCAGCCAAGGAATGCGGGAGAAAGGGACCGGGGAGCTGTTTTTT,CASSQGMREKGTGELFF
TRBD2,TRBJ2-5,TRBV13,TGTGCCAGCAGCTTAAGGACTAGCGGCCTCCAAGAGACCCAGTACTTC,CASSLRTSGLQETQYF
.,TRBJ1-2,TRBV9,TGTGCCAGCAGCGTTACAGGGAACTATGGCTACACCTTC,CASSVTGNYGYTF
TRBD1,TRBJ1-4,TRBV7-8,TGTGCCAGCAGCTTCGGGACAGGGGACGGGAAACTGTTTTTT,CASSFGTGDGKLFF
.,TRBJ2-1,TRBV12-1,TGTGCCAGCAGCTCCCCGGGGGGTAAAAGGGATGAGCAGTTCTTC,CASSSPGGKRDEQFF
.,TRBJ2-7,TRBV28,TGTGCCAGCAGTTTATGGGCAGATTCCTACGAGCAGTACTTC,CASSLWADSYEQYF
.,TRBJ1-5,TRBV12-2,TGTGCAAGTCGCTTAGAAGCTAGGATGGTTAGCAATCAGCCCCAGCATTTT,CASRLEARMVSNQPQHF
TRBD2,TRBJ2-6,TRBV5-1,TGCGCCAGCAGCTTGTCCCGGGAGGGGCCAGTCTCTGGGGCCAACGTCCTGACTTTC,CASSLSREGPVSGANVLTF
.,TRBJ2-5,TRBV27,TGTGCCAGCAGTTTATCGGAGGGGGGTGAGACCCAGTACTTC,CASSLSEGGETQYF